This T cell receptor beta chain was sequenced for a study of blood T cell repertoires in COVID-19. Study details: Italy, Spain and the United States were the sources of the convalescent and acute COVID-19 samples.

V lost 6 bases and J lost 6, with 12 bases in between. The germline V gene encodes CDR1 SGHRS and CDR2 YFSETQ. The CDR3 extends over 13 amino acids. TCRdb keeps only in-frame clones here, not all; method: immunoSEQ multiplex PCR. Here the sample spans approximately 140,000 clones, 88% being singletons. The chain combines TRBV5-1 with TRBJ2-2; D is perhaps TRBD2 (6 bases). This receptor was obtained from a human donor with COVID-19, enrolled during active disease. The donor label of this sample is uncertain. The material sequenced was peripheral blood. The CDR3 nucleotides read TGCGCCAGCACAGGCAGGGAGGCCGGGGAGCTGTTTTTT. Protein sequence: CASTGREAGELFF. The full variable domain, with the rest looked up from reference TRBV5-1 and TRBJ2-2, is KAGVTQTPRYLIKTRGQQVTLSCSPISGHRSVSWYQQTPGQGLQFLFEYFSETQRNKGNFPGRFSGRQFSNSRSEMNVSTLELGDSALYLCASTGREAGELFFGEGSRLTVL.